This T cell receptor beta chain derives from a study of blood T cells in healthy people across ages. A sample-barcoded 5' primer and a J-beta primer mix were used in a second PCR of roughly 7 to 11 cycles. TCRdb re-called the 5' RACE reads through MiXCR, storing one row per CDR3 protein. The sample contains 550,000 to 800,000 distinct CDR3 sequences, roughly 32% of which appear only once. The sample holds many counts of this clonotype. The CDR3 runs 13 residues. The V and J ends lost 0 bases and 6 bases respectively, with 9 bases between them. The germline gives CDR1 SGHRS, CDR2 YFSETQ. The sequence came from a woman of 80 years or more in good health. The gene calls are TRBV5-1 and TRBJ1-1; D ambiguous. Sequences were obtained from blood. CDR3 bases: TGCGCCAGCAGCTTGGCCCGGGGATCTGAAGCTTTCTTT. As protein: CASSLARGSEAFF.